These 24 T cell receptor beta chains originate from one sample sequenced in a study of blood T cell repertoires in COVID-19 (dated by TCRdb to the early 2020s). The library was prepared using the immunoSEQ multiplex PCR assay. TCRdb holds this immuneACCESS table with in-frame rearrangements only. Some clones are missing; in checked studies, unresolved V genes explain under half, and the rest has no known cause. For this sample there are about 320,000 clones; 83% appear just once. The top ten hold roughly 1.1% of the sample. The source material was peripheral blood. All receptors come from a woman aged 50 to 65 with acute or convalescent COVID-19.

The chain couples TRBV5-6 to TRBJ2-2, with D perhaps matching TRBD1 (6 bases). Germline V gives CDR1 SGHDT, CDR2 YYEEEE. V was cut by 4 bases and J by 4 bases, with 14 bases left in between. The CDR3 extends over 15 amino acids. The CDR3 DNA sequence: TGTGCCAGCAGCCTCAACAGGGCTCGCACCGGGGAGCTGTTTTTT. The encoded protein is CASSLNRARTGELFF.

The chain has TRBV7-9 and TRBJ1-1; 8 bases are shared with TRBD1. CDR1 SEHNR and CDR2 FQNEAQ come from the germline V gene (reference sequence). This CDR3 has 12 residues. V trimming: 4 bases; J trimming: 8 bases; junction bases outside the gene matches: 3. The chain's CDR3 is CASSYTGGEAFF. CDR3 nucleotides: TGTGCCAGCAGCTACACAGGGGGGGAAGCTTTCTTT.

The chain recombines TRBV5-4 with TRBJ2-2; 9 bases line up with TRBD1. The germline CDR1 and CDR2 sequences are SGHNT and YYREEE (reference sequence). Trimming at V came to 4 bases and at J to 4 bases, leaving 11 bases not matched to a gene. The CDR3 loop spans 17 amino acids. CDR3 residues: CASSTIRTGDVTGELFF. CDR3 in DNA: TGTGCCAGCAGCACTATTAGGACAGGGGATGTCACCGGGGAGCTGTTTTTT.

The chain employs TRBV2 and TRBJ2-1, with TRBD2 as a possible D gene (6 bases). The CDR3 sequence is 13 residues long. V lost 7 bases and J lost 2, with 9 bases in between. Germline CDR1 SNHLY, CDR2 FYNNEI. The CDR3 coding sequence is TGTGCCAGCATGCGGGGAACCTACAATGAGCAGTTCTTC. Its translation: CASMRGTYNEQFF.

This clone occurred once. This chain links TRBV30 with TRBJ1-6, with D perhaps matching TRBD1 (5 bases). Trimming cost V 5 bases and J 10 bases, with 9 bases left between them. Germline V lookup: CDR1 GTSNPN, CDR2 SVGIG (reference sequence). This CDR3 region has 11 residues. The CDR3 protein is CAWRRGSPLHF. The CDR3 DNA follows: TGTGCCTGGCGCCGGGGGTCACCCCTCCACTTT.

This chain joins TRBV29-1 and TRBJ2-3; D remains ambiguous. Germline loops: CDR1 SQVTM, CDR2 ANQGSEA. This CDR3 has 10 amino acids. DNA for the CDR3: TGCACAACACATACAGATACGCAGTATTTT. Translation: CTTHTDTQYF.

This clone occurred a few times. The CDR3 loop reads CASTLGGLTQETQYF. The CDR3 DNA follows: TGTGCCAGCACCCTCGGGGGGCTAACTCAAGAGACCCAGTACTTC. V gene TRBV28 combines with J gene TRBJ2-5; a possible D gene is TRBD2 (7 bases). Germline CDR1 reads MDHEN; CDR2 reads SYDVKM. V lost 7 bases to trimming and J lost 2 bases, with 17 bases between them. The CDR3 is 15 residues long.

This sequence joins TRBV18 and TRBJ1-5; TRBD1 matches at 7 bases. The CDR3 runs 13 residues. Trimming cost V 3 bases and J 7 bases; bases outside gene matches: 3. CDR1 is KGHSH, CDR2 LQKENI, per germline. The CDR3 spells CASSPGQKQPQHF. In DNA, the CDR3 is TGTGCCAGCTCACCGGGACAGAAACAGCCCCAGCATTTT.

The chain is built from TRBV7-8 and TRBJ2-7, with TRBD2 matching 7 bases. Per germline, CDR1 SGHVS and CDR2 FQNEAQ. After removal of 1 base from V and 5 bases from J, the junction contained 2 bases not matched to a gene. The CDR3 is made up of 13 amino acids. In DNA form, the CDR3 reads TGTGCCAGCAGCTTAGGCGGGAGCAACGAGCAGTACTTC. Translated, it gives CASSLGGSNEQYF.

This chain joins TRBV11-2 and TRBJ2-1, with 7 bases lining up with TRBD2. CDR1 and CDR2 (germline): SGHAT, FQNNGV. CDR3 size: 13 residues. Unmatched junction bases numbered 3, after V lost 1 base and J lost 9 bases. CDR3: CASSLAPGGEQFF. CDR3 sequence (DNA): TGTGCCAGCAGCTTAGCACCGGGAGGTGAGCAGTTCTTC.

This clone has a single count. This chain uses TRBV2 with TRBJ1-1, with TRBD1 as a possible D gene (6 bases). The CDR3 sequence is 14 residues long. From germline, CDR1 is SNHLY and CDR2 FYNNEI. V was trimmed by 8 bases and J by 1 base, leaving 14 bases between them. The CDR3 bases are TGTGCCAGCTTATTACAGGGAGCGAACACTGAAGCTTTCTTT. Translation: CASLLQGANTEAFF.

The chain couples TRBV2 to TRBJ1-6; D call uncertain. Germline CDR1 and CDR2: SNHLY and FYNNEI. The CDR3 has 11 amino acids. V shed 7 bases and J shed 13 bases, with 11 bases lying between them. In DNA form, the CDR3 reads TGTGCCAGCAATAACCAACAGCCCCTCCACTTT. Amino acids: CASNNQQPLHF.

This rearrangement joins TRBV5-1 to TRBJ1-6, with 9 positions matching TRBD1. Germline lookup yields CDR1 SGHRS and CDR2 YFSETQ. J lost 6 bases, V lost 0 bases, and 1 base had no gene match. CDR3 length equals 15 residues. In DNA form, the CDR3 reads TGCGCCAGCAGCTTGGCGACAGGGGGTAATTCACCCCTCCACTTT. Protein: CASSLATGGNSPLHF.

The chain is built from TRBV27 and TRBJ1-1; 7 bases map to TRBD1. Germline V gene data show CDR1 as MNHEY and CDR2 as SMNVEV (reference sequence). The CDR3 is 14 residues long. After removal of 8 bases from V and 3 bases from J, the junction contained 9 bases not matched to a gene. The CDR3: CASSQARGHTEAFF. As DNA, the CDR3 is TGTGCCAGCTCCCAGGCGAGGGGGCACACTGAAGCTTTCTTT.

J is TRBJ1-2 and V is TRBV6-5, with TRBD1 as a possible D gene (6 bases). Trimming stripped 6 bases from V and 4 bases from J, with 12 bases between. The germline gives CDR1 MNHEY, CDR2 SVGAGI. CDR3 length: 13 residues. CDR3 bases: TGTGCCAGCAGAGGACAGACCTTCTATGGCTACACCTTC. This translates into CASRGQTFYGYTF.

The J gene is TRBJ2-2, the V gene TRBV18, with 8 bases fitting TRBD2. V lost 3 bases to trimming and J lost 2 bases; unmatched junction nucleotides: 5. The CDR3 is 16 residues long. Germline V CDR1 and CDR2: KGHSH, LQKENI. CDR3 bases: TGTGCCAGCTCACCGAACATAGCGGGAAACACCGGGGAGCTGTTTTTT. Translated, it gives CASSPNIAGNTGELFF.

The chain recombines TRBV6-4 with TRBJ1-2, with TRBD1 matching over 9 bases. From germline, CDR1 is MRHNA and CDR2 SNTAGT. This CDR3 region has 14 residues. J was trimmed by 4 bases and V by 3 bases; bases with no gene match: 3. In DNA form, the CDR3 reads TGTGCCAGCAGTGAGACAGGGGGATCCTATGGCTACACCTTC. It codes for CASSETGGSYGYTF.

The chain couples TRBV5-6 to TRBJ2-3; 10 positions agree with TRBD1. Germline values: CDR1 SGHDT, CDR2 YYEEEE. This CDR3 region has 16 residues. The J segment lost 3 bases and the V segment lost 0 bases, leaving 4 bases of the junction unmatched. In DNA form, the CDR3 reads TGTGCCAGCAGCTTGGGCGACAGGGGGCTAACAGATACGCAGTATTTT. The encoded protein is CASSLGDRGLTDTQYF.

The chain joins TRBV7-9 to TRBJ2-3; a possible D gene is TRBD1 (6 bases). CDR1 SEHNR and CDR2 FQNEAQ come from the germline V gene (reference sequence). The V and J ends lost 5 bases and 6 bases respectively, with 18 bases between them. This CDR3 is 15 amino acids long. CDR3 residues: CASSTGTFREDTQYF. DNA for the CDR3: TGTGCCAGCAGCACCGGGACATTCAGGGAGGATACGCAGTATTTT.

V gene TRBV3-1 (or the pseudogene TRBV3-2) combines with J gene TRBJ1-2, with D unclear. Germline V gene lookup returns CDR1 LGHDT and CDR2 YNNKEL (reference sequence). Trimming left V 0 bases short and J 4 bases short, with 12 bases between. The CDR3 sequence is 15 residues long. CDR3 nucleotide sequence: TGTGCCAGCAGCCAAGAGGCGGTCAGAACCTATGGCTACACCTTC. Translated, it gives CASSQEAVRTYGYTF.

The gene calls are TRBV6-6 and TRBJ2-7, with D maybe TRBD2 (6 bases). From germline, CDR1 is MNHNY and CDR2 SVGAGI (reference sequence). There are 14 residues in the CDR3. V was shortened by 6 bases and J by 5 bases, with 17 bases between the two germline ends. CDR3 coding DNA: TGTGCCAGCAGCATAGATGGGGGGATCAACGAGCAGTACGTC. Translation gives CASSIDGGINEQYV.

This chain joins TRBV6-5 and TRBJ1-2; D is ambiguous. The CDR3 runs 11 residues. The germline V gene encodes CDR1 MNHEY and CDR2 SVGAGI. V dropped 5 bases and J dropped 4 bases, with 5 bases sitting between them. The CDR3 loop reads CASSPRYGYTF. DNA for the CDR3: TGTGCCAGCAGTCCCCGCTATGGCTACACCTTC.

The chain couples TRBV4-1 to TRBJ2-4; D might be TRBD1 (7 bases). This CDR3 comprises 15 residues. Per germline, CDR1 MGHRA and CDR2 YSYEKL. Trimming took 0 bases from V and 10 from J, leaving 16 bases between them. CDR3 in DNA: TGCGCCAGCAGCCAAGATCTGGGGCAGGGGGGAATTCAGTACTTC. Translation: CASSQDLGQGGIQYF.

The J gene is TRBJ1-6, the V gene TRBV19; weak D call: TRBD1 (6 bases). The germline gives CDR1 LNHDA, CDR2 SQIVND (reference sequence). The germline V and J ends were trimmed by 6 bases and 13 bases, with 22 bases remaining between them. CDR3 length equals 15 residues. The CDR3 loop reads CASSLPGQGIYPLHF. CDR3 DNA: TGTGCCAGTAGCCTCCCCGGGCAGGGGATATATCCCCTCCACTTT.